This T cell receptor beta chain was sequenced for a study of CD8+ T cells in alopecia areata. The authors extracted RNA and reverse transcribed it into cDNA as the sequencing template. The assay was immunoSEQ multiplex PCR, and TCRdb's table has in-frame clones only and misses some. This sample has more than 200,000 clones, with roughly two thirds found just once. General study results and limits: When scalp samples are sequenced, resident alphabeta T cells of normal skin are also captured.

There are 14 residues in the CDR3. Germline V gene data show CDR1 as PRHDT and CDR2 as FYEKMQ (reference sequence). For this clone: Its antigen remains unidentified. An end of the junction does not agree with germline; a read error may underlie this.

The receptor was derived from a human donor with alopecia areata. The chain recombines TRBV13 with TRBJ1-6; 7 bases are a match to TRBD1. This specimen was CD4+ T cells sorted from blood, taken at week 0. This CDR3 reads CASSLQGYSSPLHF. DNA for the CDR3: TGTGCCAGCAGCCTACAGGGGTATAGTTCACCCCTCCACTTT.